A selection of T cell receptor beta chains follows, all from one sample in a study of T-cell reconstitution after alpha-beta-depleted transplantation in children. TCRdb analysed the PCR reads with MiXCR anew, one entry per CDR3 protein. The sample has 600,000 to 700,000 distinct CDR3 sequences, roughly 17% seen once; the top ten hold over 0.95%. The sample here was PBMCs from the stem cell graft donor, taken from the stem cell graft. These receptor sequences come from a human donor who donated a stem cell graft to a child with acute myeloid leukemia. Each CDR3 is given with its conserved first and last residue. A D gene is named only where the DNA matches it firmly. Expanded clones are given a class, and other clones once, few, many or no size at all.

d_gene | abundance | j_gene | v_gene | CDR3nt | CDR3aa
NA | NA | TRBJ2-2 | TRBV7-2 | TGTGCCAGCAGCTCGCCGGGGCAGATCAGGGCCGGGGAGCTGTTTTTT | CASSSPGQIRAGELFF
TRBD2 | few | TRBJ2-3 | TRBV12-3/TRBV12-4 | TGTGCCAGCAGTTCGGCGGGGGTTGGGTCAGATACGCAGTATTTT | CASSSAGVGSDTQYF
TRBD2 | NA | TRBJ2-3 | TRBV20-1 | TGCAGTGCTAGATGGGGTAGCGGGGGGGCCGAAGATACGCAGTATTTT | CSARWGSGGAEDTQYF
TRBD1 | NA | TRBJ1-2 | TRBV25-1 | TGTGCCAGCAGTGAATTTGCGACAGGGGACTATGGCTACACCTTC | CASSEFATGDYGYTF
TRBD1 | NA | TRBJ1-1 | TRBV7-2 | TGTGCCAGCAAGATCGACAGGGGCTCTGAAGCTTTCTTT | CASKIDRGSEAFF
NA | many | TRBJ2-3 | TRBV4-2 | TGTGCCAGCAGTCCTTTGGTCTTTCCCACCACAGATACGCAGTATTTT | CASSPLVFPTTDTQYF
NA | NA | TRBJ2-1 | TRBV10-3 | TGTGCCATCAGTGAGTCGACTCAAGGGTACAATGAGCAGTTCTTC | CAISESTQGYNEQFF
NA | many | TRBJ2-3 | TRBV24-1 | TGTGCCACCAGCAAAGCGGGTGGAAAGGAGGGCGCAGATACGCAGTATTTT | CATSKAGGKEGADTQYF
NA | once | TRBJ1-2 | TRBV20-1 | TGCAGTGCTAGAGATCAACGATATGGCTACACCTTC | CSARDQRYGYTF
NA | NA | TRBJ2-1 | TRBV7-2 | TGTGCCAGCAGCTTAATATTCGGGGGTTCGAATGAGCAGTTCTTC | CASSLIFGGSNEQFF
NA | few | TRBJ2-1 | TRBV20-1 | TGCAGTGCTAGAAGCCGCGGGCAGTTCTTC | CSARSRGQFF
NA | many | TRBJ1-1 | TRBV5-1 | TGCGCCAGCAGCGGTACCGGGCCCCAAGGCGCTGAAGCTTTCTTT | CASSGTGPQGAEAFF
NA | few | TRBJ2-3 | TRBV5-1 | TGCGCCAGCAGCTGGACCACAGATACGCAGTATTTT | CASSWTTDTQYF
NA | many | TRBJ2-1 | TRBV4-2 | TGTGCCAGCAGCCAAGAAGGCGGGGAGCAGTTCTTC | CASSQEGGEQFF
NA | many | TRBJ2-1 | TRBV5-6 | TGTGCCAGCAGCTTGGGGGGGCGCTTCAATGAGCAGTTCTTC | CASSLGGRFNEQFF
NA | few | TRBJ2-1 | TRBV30 | TGTGCCTGGCTAAAAGGGCCGAGCTCCTACAATGAGCAGTTCTTC | CAWLKGPSSYNEQFF
TRBD1 | NA | TRBJ1-1 | TRBV3-1 | TGTGCCAGCAGCCATGGGACAGGGGACACTGAAGCTTTCTTT | CASSHGTGDTEAFF
NA | many | TRBJ2-1 | TRBV6-5 | TGTGCCAGCAGTTACTCTGCGCCTCCCTCCTACAATGAGCAGTTCTTC | CASSYSAPPSYNEQFF
NA | NA | TRBJ2-1 | TRBV5-6 | TGTGCCAGCAGCGACAGGCACAATGAGCAGTTCTTC | CASSDRHNEQFF
TRBD1 | few | TRBJ1-6 | TRBV5-1 | TGCGCCAGCAGTATCCAGGGGGGAGGTAATTCACCCCTCCACTTT | CASSIQGGGNSPLHF
TRBD1 | NA | TRBJ1-1 | TRBV12-3/TRBV12-4 | TGTGCCAGCAGACGGACAGGGGGACACACTGAAGCTTTCTTT | CASRRTGGHTEAFF
TRBD1 | NA | TRBJ1-5 | TRBV7-8 | TGTGCCAGCAGCATGCGGACAGGGGCGGGTCAGCCCCAGCATTTT | CASSMRTGAGQPQHF
NA | few | TRBJ1-5 | TRBV28 | TGTGCCAGCACCGCACGGACATCAACAGGGTTTCCTCAGCCCCAGCATTTT | CASTARTSTGFPQPQHF
NA | many | TRBJ2-7 | TRBV5-1 | TGCGCCAGCCGCGACTCTAAGAGCTCCTACGAGCAGTACTTC | CASRDSKSSYEQYF
TRBD1 | NA | TRBJ2-5 | TRBV19 | TGTGCCAGTAGGCCCGACAGGGGGCGCGGGGAGACCCAGTACTTC | CASRPDRGRGETQYF
NA | NA | TRBJ2-3 | TRBV10-2 | TGCGCCAGCAGTGAGTCGGGGGCCGCAGATACGCAGTATTTT | CASSESGAADTQYF
NA | many | TRBJ1-1 | TRBV12-3/TRBV12-4 | TGTGCCAGCAAACGACATCGGGGTGGCATGAACACTGAAGCTTTCTTT | CASKRHRGGMNTEAFF
TRBD2 | many | TRBJ2-1 | TRBV4-3 | TGCGCCAGCGGACTAGCGGGGGGCAATGAGCAGTTCTTC | CASGLAGGNEQFF
TRBD1 | NA | TRBJ2-2 | TRBV4-1 | TGCGCCAGCAGCCAAGACCCAGGGGGCGGTTCGACCACCGGGGAGCTGTTTTTT | CASSQDPGGGSTTGELFF
NA | many | TRBJ1-2 | TRBV29-1 | TGCAGCGTTGAAGAGACGGACAGCCCCAACTATGGCTACACCTTC | CSVEETDSPNYGYTF
NA | many | TRBJ1-3 | TRBV20-1 | TGCAGTGCTAGAGGGGGGTACCGCTCTGGAAACACCATATATTTT | CSARGGYRSGNTIYF
NA | few | TRBJ2-7 | TRBV12-5 | TGTGCTAGTGGCCCGTCGGGGGCTTCTTACGAGCAGTACTTC | CASGPSGASYEQYF
NA | NA | TRBJ2-7 | TRBV7-2 | TGTGCCAGCAGCTTGTCATATGGATCTGGAGAGCAGTACTTC | CASSLSYGSGEQYF
NA | many | TRBJ1-1 | TRBV20-1 | TGCAGTGCTACAGAACCGGGGGGACGGGGGAACACTGAAGCTTTCTTT | CSATEPGGRGNTEAFF
NA | NA | TRBJ2-1 | TRBV6-2/TRBV6-3 | TGTGCCAGCAGTAATGTGGCTGAGCAGTTCTTC | CASSNVAEQFF
NA | few | TRBJ1-6 | TRBV5-5 | TGTGCCAGCGATCAGGGAGAATATAATTCACCCCTCCACTTT | CASDQGEYNSPLHF
NA | NA | TRBJ1-6 | TRBV7-2 | TGTGCCAGCAGCTTAAATCCAGGGAATTCACCCCTCCACTTT | CASSLNPGNSPLHF
TRBD2 | many | TRBJ2-2 | TRBV20-1 | TGCAGTGCTAGAAGGATAGCGGGGGTGAACACCGGGGAGCTGTTTTTT | CSARRIAGVNTGELFF
NA | few | TRBJ1-2 | TRBV4-3 | TGCGCCAGCAGGTCTTGGCGGGCAGGGGAAAACTATGGCTACACCTTC | CASRSWRAGENYGYTF
TRBD1 | NA | TRBJ1-2 | TRBV12-3/TRBV12-4 | TGTGCCAGCAGTTCTCCTCTCCTCCTGACAGGGAACTATGGCTACACCTTC | CASSSPLLLTGNYGYTF
NA | few | TRBJ1-3 | TRBV4-3 | TGCGCCAGCAGCCAAGACGGCCCGGGGAGCTCTGGAAACACCATATATTTT | CASSQDGPGSSGNTIYF
NA | NA | TRBJ2-1 | TRBV7-9 | TGTGCCAGCGGAGGGACAAATCAGGTCAATGAGCAGTTCTTC | CASGGTNQVNEQFF
TRBD2 | NA | TRBJ2-3 | TRBV4-1 | TGCGCCAGCAGCCGTCGTCTTATGTACGGGGCGGGGGATTACACAGATACGCAGTATTTT | CASSRRLMYGAGDYTDTQYF
NA | NA | TRBJ1-1 | TRBV7-9 | TGTGCCAGCAGCAATCCACAGGGAGACACTGAAGCTTTCTTT | CASSNPQGDTEAFF
NA | many | TRBJ2-7 | TRBV15 | TGTGCCACCAGCAGAGAGGTCCGGACGGTGATAAGAGAGCAGTACTTC | CATSREVRTVIREQYF
TRBD1 | NA | TRBJ2-5 | TRBV7-2 | TGTGCCAGCAGCTTAGGACAGGGGTACCAAGAGACCCAGTACTTC | CASSLGQGYQETQYF
NA | NA | TRBJ1-4 | TRBV7-2 | TGTGCCAGCAGCCCAGAAGGGCGGCTTATTAATGAAAAACTGTTTTTT | CASSPEGRLINEKLFF
NA | many | TRBJ1-2 | TRBV20-1 | TGCAGGAGTGCGGGGGCTGGGGGCTACACCTTC | CRSAGAGGYTF
NA | NA | TRBJ1-1 | TRBV7-9 | TGTGCCAGCAGCCCGGGAGGGGAAGCTTTCTTT | CASSPGGEAFF